One T cell receptor (beta chain) is described in this entry. Its antigen is unknown. The entry originates in a study of early T cells in non-severe SARS-CoV-2 infection. Overall study context: From unsorted whole blood, bulk RNA was sequenced, and the chains remained unpaired.

Study-wide points: VDJdb-based annotation leaned toward anti-spike CD8 responses and missed private and CD4 specificities.

Individual cDNA molecules received unique molecular identifiers. TCRdb re-called the 5' RACE reads with MiXCR, one entry per CDR3 protein. The sample carries under 30,000 distinct CDR3 sequences, approximately 5.6% recorded once. Germline V gives CDR1 SGHTA, CDR2 FQGNSA. V lost 4 bases, J lost 4 bases, and 13 bases lay in between. The CDR3 length is 14 residues. The TCR originated in an adult who was a healthcare worker with PCR-confirmed SARS-CoV-2 infection or an uninfected control (not recorded which). The chain links TRBV7-2 to TRBJ1-1; possibly TRBD1 for D (5 bases). The sample was whole blood. CDR3 sequence reads: CASSSRAWGTEAFF. The CDR3 DNA sequence: TGTGCCAGCAGCTCCAGGGCATGGGGCACTGAAGCTTTCTTT.